The rows below give T cell receptor beta chains drawn from one sample of a study of blood T cell repertoires in COVID-19. Data came from immunoSEQ multiplex PCR; TCRdb stores just in-frame clones and leaves some out. The sample has under 400,000 clones; roughly 88% are singletons. The sample was peripheral blood. These receptor sequences come from a woman in her 30s with COVID-19, enrolled during active disease. The CDR3 runs from the conserved cysteine through the conserved F or W.

>TRBV11-2|TRBJ1-2
CASSLRGKSVYTF
>TRBV11-3|TRBJ2-5
CASSLGGTGEETQYF
>TRBV4-2|TRBJ2-3
CASSQTTSRGPSTDTQYF
>TRBV6-5|TRBJ1-2
CASSYSAASGYTF
>TRBV11-2|TRBJ1-2
CASSLRETGSGYGYTF
>TRBV29-1|TRBJ1-2
CSGVQDYGYTF
>TRBV11-3|TRBJ2-5
CASSLVGGVETQYF
>TRBV5-6|TRBJ1-4
CASNSWQGHEKLFF
>TRBV6-2/TRBV6-3|TRBJ2-5
CASSYSTGSQETQYF
>TRBV5-4|TRBJ2-7
CASSLEAREQYF
>TRBV5-1|TRBJ1-1
CASSFSGRVNTEAFF
>TRBV7-2|TRBJ2-5
CASSLTGVQETQYF
>TRBV4-2|TRBJ1-4
CASNTKRVSLEKLFF
>TRBV30|TRBJ2-2
CACSGTGNTGELFF
>TRBV2|TRBJ2-5
CASSSPSGGETQYF
>TRBV21-1|TRBJ2-5
CASSKEAGRQETQYF
>TRBV6-1|TRBJ1-6
CASSEGGGPRNTYNSPLHF
>TRBV12-3/TRBV12-4|TRBJ2-3
CASTAQLEGTQYF
>TRBV7-9|TRBJ2-5
CAIEGTQYF
>TRBV6-2/TRBV6-3|TRBJ1-5
CASSSGGGNQPQHF
>TRBV6-5|TRBJ1-1
CATMTLNTEAFF
>TRBV7-3|TRBJ2-7
CASSLAGDYEQYF
>TRBV15|TRBJ1-1
CATSPDRNTEAFF
>TRBV30|TRBJ2-3
CAWSVLTGGQQYF
>TRBV7-3|TRBJ2-7
CASSLLAGDYEQYF
>TRBV13|TRBJ2-3
CASSLGNGGSDTQYF
>TRBV2|TRBJ1-1
CASSSGQTTEAFF
>TRBV9|TRBJ2-1
CASSVVVSGGTNEQFF
>TRBV11-3|TRBJ2-3
CASSPRPTGLDTQYF
>TRBV7-3|TRBJ2-2
CASSPREAGELFF
>TRBV6-6|TRBJ1-1
CASTDFGLTGNTEAFF
>TRBV5-4|TRBJ2-1
CASSFLPRQGRSYNEQFF
>TRBV5-6|TRBJ2-1
CASSFLPGQGINEQFF
>TRBV5-4|TRBJ1-2
CASSSPPTARRGYTF
>TRBV18|TRBJ1-3
CASSPPGRSGNTIYF
>TRBV6-2/TRBV6-3|TRBJ2-7
CASSALRDSYEQYF
>TRBV5-6|TRBJ2-3
CASSPYRGATDTQYF
>TRBV18|TRBJ2-2
CASSPRLLTGTGEPGELFF